This TCR beta chain emerged from a study of blood T cell repertoires in COVID-19. Across the whole study: Researchers got acute and convalescent COVID-19 samples from the United States, Italy and Spain. PBMCs, B-cell-depleted T cells, or T cells provided the cDNA or gDNA that made up the material.

Original handling: Researchers report that nucleated cell counts were estimated from reference gene primer amplification. Only in-frame clones appear in the TCRdb table, and some are missing; sequencing was by immunoSEQ multiplex PCR. That table furnishes V, J and clone size, whereas the DNA furnished D and trimming. The sample comprises under 100,000 clones, around 85% of which are singletons, and less than 4% rests with the top ten. What was sequenced was peripheral blood. The sequence was collected from a woman aged 80 or over with COVID-19, enrolled during active disease.

CDR3 nucleotide sequence: TGTGCCTGGGGCGCCGGGACTAGCGGGAATAACGAGCAGTACTTC. Translated: CAWGAGTSGNNEQYF. The chain carries TRBV30 and TRBJ2-7; TRBD2 matches 13 bases. This CDR3 region has 15 residues. CDR1 GTSNPN and CDR2 SVGIG come from the germline V gene (reference sequence). With 5 bases clipped from V and 5 bases from J, the junction kept 9 bases outside the gene matches.